Below are 20 T cell receptor beta chains sequenced from a single sample in a study of cytomegalovirus exposure and HLA in healthy donors. Vbeta (60) and Jbeta (13) primers were used in the PCR. Repertoires were generated with immunoSEQ multiplex PCR, while TCRdb's copy carries only in-frame clones and drops some. The sample has fewer than 150,000 clones; roughly three quarters are singletons. The sequenced material came from PBMCs. These receptors came from a young man in good health and CMV-seronegative.

J is TRBJ2-3 and V is TRBV28, with TRBD1 matching 8 bases. V was clipped by 4 bases and J by 8 bases; unmatched bases: 11. The CDR3 has 15 amino acids. The germline CDR1 and CDR2 sequences are MDHEN and SYDVKM. CDR3 sequence reads: CASSYNDRGRGTQYF. For the CDR3, the DNA is TGTGCCAGCAGTTACAACGACAGGGGCCGGGGTACGCAGTATTTT.

V is TRBV11-1 and J is TRBJ1-1, with D tentatively TRBD1 (5 bases). The CDR3 extends over 15 amino acids. Trimming pared 2 bases from V and 0 bases from J, leaving 10 bases between. Germline V gives CDR1 SGHAT, CDR2 FQDESV (reference sequence). The CDR3 DNA sequence: TGTGCCAGCAGCTTATCACGGGGGGTGAACACTGAAGCTTTCTTT. This gives the protein CASSLSRGVNTEAFF.

The chain carries TRBV28 and TRBJ1-1; a weak D match, TRBD1 (6 bases). V lost 3 bases to trimming and J lost 5 bases, with 16 bases between them. Germline lookup yields CDR1 MDHEN and CDR2 SYDVKM. This CDR3 is 15 amino acids long. The CDR3 region is CASSFSGGRVTEAFF. In nucleotides, the CDR3 is TGTGCCAGCAGTTTCTCCGGGGGGCGCGTTACTGAAGCTTTCTTT.

This chain links TRBV2 with TRBJ2-7; D is unresolved. The germline V gene encodes CDR1 SNHLY and CDR2 FYNNEI. V lost 4 bases, J lost 3 bases, and 4 bases lay in between. The CDR3 is 11 residues long. CDR3: CASSVDYEQYF. DNA of the CDR3: TGTGCCAGCAGTGTAGACTACGAGCAGTACTTC.

The chain uses TRBV5-4 and TRBJ1-4; D is possibly TRBD1 (6 bases). The CDR3 extends over 14 amino acids. The V end lost 1 base, the J end lost 4 bases, and 8 bases lay between the germline ends. The germline V gene encodes CDR1 SGHNT and CDR2 YYREEE (reference sequence). For the CDR3, the DNA is TGTGCCAGCAGCTTGTCAGGGGATAATGAAAAACTGTTTTTT. It translates to CASSLSGDNEKLFF.

This chain uses TRBV11-2 with TRBJ2-7, with D perhaps TRBD2 (5 bases). Germline CDR1 SGHAT, CDR2 FQNNGV. The CDR3 covers 13 residues. Trimming pared 2 bases from V and 7 bases from J, leaving 12 bases between. The CDR3 coding sequence is TGTGCCAGCAGCTTAACGGACGGACTTGAGCAGTACTTC. Translating gives CASSLTDGLEQYF.

The chain recombines TRBV19 with TRBJ1-1; 8 positions match TRBD1. Germline loops: CDR1 LNHDA, CDR2 SQIVND (reference sequence). CDR3 length equals 16 residues. Losses at the gene ends were 10 bases for V and 3 bases for J; bases not matched to a gene: 16. The CDR3 spells CATSGGGRSPYTEAFF. As DNA, the CDR3 is TGTGCCACTTCAGGGGGCGGTCGGAGTCCGTACACTGAAGCTTTCTTT.

The chain joins TRBV18 to TRBJ2-5, with TRBD2 matching over 14 bases. Germline V lookup: CDR1 KGHSH, CDR2 LQKENI. The CDR3 sequence is 16 residues long. Germline trimming cut 3 bases from V and 5 bases from J; bases unmatched to any gene: 5. CDR3 amino acids: CASSPSGLAGVETQYF. CDR3 bases: TGTGCCAGCTCACCTTCGGGACTAGCGGGAGTGGAGACCCAGTACTTC. Drawing the rest from reference TRBV18 and TRBJ2-5, the complete variable domain is NAGVMQNPRHLVRRRGQEARLRCSPMKGHSHVYWYRQLPEEGLKFMVYLQKENIIDESGMPKERFSAEFPKEGPSILRIQQVVRGDSAAYFCASSPSGLAGVETQYFGPGTRLLVL.

This rearrangement joins TRBV10-2 to TRBJ2-3; D perhaps matches TRBD1 (6 bases). Trimming left V 6 bases short and J 2 bases short, with 15 bases between. This CDR3 has 15 residues. The germline gives CDR1 WSHSY, CDR2 SAAADI. In DNA, the CDR3 is TGCGCCAGCAGATTGGTGCAGGGGCCCACAGATACGCAGTATTTT. Its protein product is CASRLVQGPTDTQYF.

The rearrangement joins TRBV5-1 to TRBJ2-7; 9 bases line up with TRBD1. V shed 0 bases and J 6 bases; nucleotides not matched to a gene: 7. Germline V gene lookup returns CDR1 SGHRS and CDR2 YFSETQ. The CDR3 is made up of 15 amino acids. CDR3 nucleotide sequence: TGCGCCAGCAGCTTGGCCCCGGGACAGGGTGCCGAGCAGTACTTC. Translating it yields CASSLAPGQGAEQYF.

The V gene is TRBV7-2, the J gene TRBJ2-3; 13 nucleotides align to TRBD2. This CDR3 has 16 amino acids. V gave up 5 bases and J gave up 6 bases; unmatched junction bases: 8. Germline V gene sequence: CDR1 SGHTA, CDR2 FQGNSA. The CDR3 DNA follows: TGTGCCAGCAGCCCAGCAAAGACTAGCGGGAGGGATACGCAGTATTTT. This gives the protein CASSPAKTSGRDTQYF.

The chain links TRBV6-6 to TRBJ1-3; 10 bases fit TRBD1. Germline values: CDR1 MNHNY, CDR2 SVGAGI (reference sequence). The V and J ends lost 6 bases and 2 bases, in that order; junction bases with no gene match: 4. CDR3 size: 15 residues. The DNA of the CDR3 is TGTGCCAGCAGCTCCGGGACAGGGGCTGGAAACACCATATATTTT. Translated: CASSSGTGAGNTIYF.

The genes are TRBV21-1 and TRBJ1-5. TRBV21-1 corresponds to a pseudogene. This CDR3 is built from 18 residues. The CDR3 region is CASSKRLSNRERNQPQHF. CDR3 nucleotide sequence: TGTGCCAGCAGCAAAAGGCTGTCAAATCGGGAGCGCAATCAGCCCCAGCATTTT.

The chain employs TRBV19 and TRBJ2-3; the match to TRBD2 covers 16 bases. CDR1 LNHDA and CDR2 SQIVND come from the germline V gene (reference sequence). V lost 3 bases and J lost 1; bases outside the gene matches: 4. This CDR3 spans 18 amino acids. The CDR3 coding sequence is TGTGCCAGTAGTATCCCCGGGACTAGCGGGAGGGGCACAGATACGCAGTATTTT. Translating it yields CASSIPGTSGRGTDTQYF.

This clone was detected once. The chain employs TRBV5-4 and TRBJ1-6; maybe TRBD1 (6 bases). The CDR3 covers 13 residues. The V end was cut by 0 bases, the J end by 15 bases, with 13 bases between. CDR1 is SGHNT and CDR2 is YYREEE in the germline V gene (reference sequence). CDR3 region: CASSLGAGASLHF. The CDR3 bases are TGTGCCAGCAGCTTGGGGGCAGGGGCAAGCCTCCACTTT.

The rearrangement uses TRBV9 and TRBJ2-1, with TRBD2 matching 9 bases. The CDR3 contains 15 residues. Germline V gene sequence: CDR1 SGDLS, CDR2 YYNGEE. Unmatched junction bases numbered 5, after V lost 3 bases and J lost 4 bases. CDR3 residues: CASSAVAGAYNEQFF. CDR3 DNA sequence: TGTGCCAGCAGCGCGGTAGCGGGGGCTTACAATGAGCAGTTCTTC. Using reference TRBV9 and TRBJ2-1 for the parts outside the CDR3, the full variable domain is DSGVTQTPKHLITATGQRVTLRCSPRSGDLSVYWYQQSLDQGLQFLIQYYNGEERAKGNILERFSAQQFPDLHSELNLSSLELGDSALYFCASSAVAGAYNEQFFGPGTRLTVL.

The gene calls are TRBV29-1 and TRBJ2-1; D perhaps matches TRBD2 (7 bases). This CDR3 is 10 amino acids long. Trimming shortened V by 7 bases and J by 8 bases, and 9 bases separated the two germline ends. CDR1 and CDR2 (germline): SQVTM, ANQGSEA. CDR3 protein: CSGGGHEQFF. In nucleotides, the CDR3 is TGCAGCGGGGGGGGCCATGAGCAGTTCTTC.

The chain is built from TRBV11-2 and TRBJ2-7; 10 nucleotides line up with TRBD2. The CDR3 has 17 amino acids. With V trimmed by 3 bases and J by 3 bases, 11 bases remained unmatched. CDR1 is SGHAT, CDR2 FQNNGV, per germline. The CDR3 sequence is CASSFGLAGEGSYEQYF. The CDR3 bases are TGTGCCAGCAGCTTCGGGCTAGCGGGAGAAGGAAGCTACGAGCAGTACTTC. The entire variable domain, with the rest obtained from reference TRBV11-2 and TRBJ2-7, is as follows: EAGVAQSPRYKIIEKRQSVAFWCNPISGHATLYWYQQILGQGPKLLIQFQNNGVVDDSQLPKDRFSAERLKGVDSTLKIQPAKLEDSAVYLCASSFGLAGEGSYEQYFGPGTRLTVT.

DNA of the CDR3: TGTGCCGTAAGTTTTACGCGGAACTATGGCTACACCTTC. It codes for CAVSFTRNYGYTF. The chain combines TRBV6-1 with TRBJ1-2; D gene uncertain. Germline loops: CDR1 MNHNS, CDR2 SASEGT. This CDR3 comprises 13 residues. Trimming pared 11 bases from V and 2 bases from J, leaving 15 bases between.

The chain couples TRBV7-6 to TRBJ2-7; 8 nucleotides align to TRBD1. The V gene's germline CDR1 is SGHVS and CDR2 FNYEAQ. CDR3 length: 15 amino acids. The ends lost 1 base at V and 3 bases at J; junction bases unmatched: 5. CDR3 sequence reads: CASSLEDRGRYEQYF. As DNA, the CDR3 is TGTGCCAGCAGCTTAGAAGACAGGGGACGCTACGAGCAGTACTTC.